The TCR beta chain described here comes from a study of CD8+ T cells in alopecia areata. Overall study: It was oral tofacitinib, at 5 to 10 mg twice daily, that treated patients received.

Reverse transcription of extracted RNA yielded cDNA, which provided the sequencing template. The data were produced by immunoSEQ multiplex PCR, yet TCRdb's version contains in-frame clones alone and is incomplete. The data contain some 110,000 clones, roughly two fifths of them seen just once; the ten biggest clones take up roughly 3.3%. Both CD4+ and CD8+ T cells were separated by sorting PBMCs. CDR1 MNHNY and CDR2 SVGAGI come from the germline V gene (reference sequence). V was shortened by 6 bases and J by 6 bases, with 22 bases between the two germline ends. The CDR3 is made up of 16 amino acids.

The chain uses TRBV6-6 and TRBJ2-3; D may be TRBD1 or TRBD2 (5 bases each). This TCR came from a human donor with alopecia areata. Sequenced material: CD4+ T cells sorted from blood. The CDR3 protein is CASRIARDVGADTQYF. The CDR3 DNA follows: TGTGCCAGCAGGATCGCCCGGGATGTAGGGGCGGATACGCAGTATTTT.